This TCR beta chain was sequenced during a study of T-cell memory formation after mild COVID-19. Whole-study findings and limits: Contracting clones from day 15 to 85 had balanced CD4/CD8; later expanders favoured CD4+.

In this sample, this clonotype turned up a few times. Its target is not known. One entry per CDR3 protein, called by TCRdb with MiXCR from the 5' RACE reads. Among roughly 500,000 distinct CDR3 sequences listed, around 21% were seen once. Trimming removed 3 bases at V and 2 bases at J, with 13 bases between. CDR3 length equals 15 residues. Germline V gives CDR1 SNHLY, CDR2 FYNNEI. The gene calls are TRBV2 and TRBJ2-5; TRBD1 might be the D (6 bases). The clonotype was recovered from an adult woman who had mild COVID-19 (a few samples of this study predate the infection). Cell type and time point are not known. The specimen was PBMCs or a T cell subset sorted from them (not recorded which). CDR3 loop: CASSDRGHLQETQYF. For the CDR3, the DNA is TGTGCCAGCAGTGACCGGGGACACCTACAAGAGACCCAGTACTTC.